This T cell receptor beta chain was found in a study of blood T cell repertoires in COVID-19 (TCRdb year 2020). With respect to the entire study: Samples covering the acute and convalescent phases of COVID-19 were provided by collaborators in the United States, Italy and Spain. The repertoires were released in a freely available public database intended as a resource for research on the immune response to SARS-CoV-2. The material from the prospective study consisted of cDNA or gDNA derived from T cells, B-cell-depleted T cells, or PBMCs. Where available, HLA class I and class II types were obtained from metadata supplied by the sample provider rather than from assay-based typing. Samples came from the ongoing ImmuneRACE study (first 160 participants) plus 1,254 subjects from 6 global collaborators. Deeply sampled blood TCRbeta repertoires from subjects exposed to, actively infected with, or recovered from COVID-19 were included in the dataset. A de-identified subject ID, COVID-19 status, age in years and sex were almost always included in the sample metadata. General conclusions and limits of the study: How much clinical and demographic metadata was included differed by source and by participant, and the metadata was provided uncurated.

Participants in the prospective study were enrolled through a virtual design, were aged about 18 to 89 years, and lived in under 25 United States geographic areas. To assign participants to cohorts, the prospective study relied on clinical history that participants themselves reported in a screening survey and a study questionnaire. In the prospective study, whole blood, serum and a nasopharyngeal or oropharyngeal swab were collected from each participant by mobile phlebotomists. Prospective study participants could optionally give additional blood draws and questionnaires over an approximately 2-month period. Blood samples from the prospective study were shipped frozen or at room temperature prior to DNA extraction. TCRbeta CDR3 regions were amplified from genomic DNA using the immunoSEQ Assay, a bias-controlled multiplex PCR. The study's processing was this. The number of nucleated cells in each sample was estimated from the amplification of reference gene primers within the assay. Sequence reads were collapsed and filtered to measure the absolute abundance of every unique TCRbeta CDR3 rearrangement. Productive Simpson clonality was computed per sample as the square root of Simpson's diversity index over productive rearrangements. This is the immuneACCESS table as TCRdb keeps it, with only in-frame sequences that have V and J called. A part of the clones is gone; compared with another copy, unresolved V genes explain less than half, and the rest is unexplained. V and J calls and clone size follow that table, whereas D and trimming were derived from the DNA. Recorded for this sample are 200,000 to 250,000 clones; 70% to 90% of them occurred a single time. Together, the top ten hold roughly 3.8% of the sample.

Of note for this clone: There is no known antigen for this receptor. No base qualities exist here, and no much larger clone lies one base off it.

The CDR3 measures 15 amino acids from cysteine to phenylalanine. CDR3 DNA is the only sequence kept; it has 45 bases, read in frame from the first base. The V and J ends are trimmed by 3 bases and 6 bases, leaving 15 bases between them. CDR1 and CDR2, per the germline V gene, are SGHDT and YYEEEE. Specimen: PBMCs or T cells enriched from blood (not recorded which). This TCR was recovered from a woman in her forties with acute COVID-19. The chain is encoded by TRBV5-6 joined to TRBJ1-4; TRBD1 might be the D gene, on 6 matching bases. CDR3 protein: CASSYDIGGDEKLFF. The nucleotide sequence is given as TGTGCCAGCAGCTACGACATAGGGGGTGATGAAAAACTGTTTTTT.